The 10 T cell receptor beta chains given below trace back to one sample, sequenced in a study of T cell responses to AZD1222 COVID-19 vaccine. Sequencing was performed with immunoSEQ multiplex PCR; in TCRdb, only in-frame clones are kept and a portion is missing. The sample lists under 200,000 clones; over 80% were seen once. Specimen: peripheral blood, collected on day 0 of AZD1222 vaccination. The source of these receptors is an adult in good health.

The rearrangement uses TRBV6-1 and TRBJ1-5; D call uncertain. CDR1 and CDR2 (germline): MNHNS, SASEGT. Trimming pared 6 bases from V and 0 bases from J, leaving 12 bases between. The CDR3 has 15 residues. In nucleotides, the CDR3 is TGTGCCAGCAGATTCGAGGCGTATAGCAATCAGCCCCAGCATTTT. Translated: CASRFEAYSNQPQHF.

The V call is TRBV15, the J call TRBJ1-2; maybe TRBD1 (6 bases). Trimming took 3 bases from V and 3 from J, leaving 11 bases between them. The CDR3 extends over 14 amino acids. CDR1 is LNHNV, CDR2 YYDKDF, per germline (reference sequence). The CDR3 spells CATSSRGRDYGYTF. The CDR3 DNA is TGTGCCACCAGCAGCAGGGGAAGGGACTATGGCTACACCTTC.

This chain uses TRBV10-3 with TRBJ1-5, with D unclear. Germline V gene lookup returns CDR1 ENHRY and CDR2 SYGVKD. Trimming left V 2 bases short and J 0 bases short, with 11 bases between. The CDR3 consists of 16 residues. The CDR3, as DNA: TGTGCCATCAGTGAGGCGGGTAGGGTTAGCAATCAGCCCCAGCATTTT. Translated: CAISEAGRVSNQPQHF.

In this sample, this clone turned up once. The CDR3 DNA follows: TGTGCCAGCAGAACAGGGGGGAATTCACCCCTCCACTTT. Translated: CASRTGGNSPLHF. V and J are TRBV12-3 or TRBV12-4 and TRBJ1-6; TRBD1 agrees at 8 bases. The CDR3 is 13 residues long. V shed 6 bases and J 7 bases; nucleotides not matched to a gene: 2.

The genes are TRBV7-2 and TRBJ2-7; D tentatively reads TRBD1 or TRBD2 (7 bases each). The germline V gene encodes CDR1 SGHTA and CDR2 FQGNSA. The CDR3 is made up of 16 amino acids. V dropped 6 bases and J dropped 0 bases, with 18 bases sitting between them. CDR3: CASSPRGLAASYEQYF. The CDR3 nucleotides read TGTGCCAGCAGTCCGAGGGGGCTAGCGGCCTCCTACGAGCAGTACTTC.

This rearrangement joins TRBV27 to TRBJ2-5; either TRBD1 or TRBD2 may supply D (5 bases each). From germline, CDR1 is MNHEY and CDR2 SMNVEV (reference sequence). Trimming shortened V by 10 bases and J by 2 bases, and 20 bases separated the two germline ends. The CDR3 totals 15 residues. The CDR3 DNA reads TGTGCCACCTCCCTCGTCCCCGGGGCACAAGAGACCCAGTACTTC. This sequence encodes CATSLVPGAQETQYF.

V gene TRBV5-1 combines with J gene TRBJ2-2, with D perhaps matching TRBD1 (6 bases). Trimming pared 4 bases from V and 4 bases from J, leaving 17 bases between. CDR1 is SGHRS and CDR2 is YFSETQ in the germline V gene. The CDR3 is 16 amino acids. The DNA for the CDR3 is TGCGCCAGCAGCCTAGACGGGGACATCGGCACCGGGGAGCTGTTTTTT. Its translation is CASSLDGDIGTGELFF.

V is TRBV9 and J is TRBJ2-1; 8 bases agree with TRBD2. The trim removed 3 bases at V and 0 bases at J, leaving 2 bases unmatched. The CDR3 has 15 residues. Germline CDR1 reads SGDLS; CDR2 reads YYNGEE. The CDR3 DNA sequence: TGTGCCAGCAGCGAGAGCGGGAGCTCCTACAATGAGCAGTTCTTC. It is translated as CASSESGSSYNEQFF.

The chain has TRBV7-2 and TRBJ1-5; no definite D call. The CDR3 is 13 residues long. Germline values: CDR1 SGHTA, CDR2 FQGNSA. The ends were cut back, 5 bases at V and 5 bases at J, with 10 bases in the middle. CDR3 bases: TGTGCCAGCAGCCTCTCTTCGGATCAGCCCCAGCATTTT. Protein sequence: CASSLSSDQPQHF.

Here the CDR3 reads CASSLARGQILAKNIQYF. CDR3 coding DNA: TGTGCCAGCAGCTTAGCGCGGGGACAGATACTAGCCAAAAACATTCAGTACTTC. The chain carries TRBV7-2 and TRBJ2-4; D is possibly TRBD1 (7 bases). The CDR3 totals 18 residues. In germline, CDR1 is SGHTA, CDR2 FQGNSA. The V and J ends lost 0 bases and 0 bases respectively, with 15 bases between them.